The present TCR beta chain was sequenced within a study of monozygotic twins with inflammatory bowel disease (dated by TCRdb to the late 2010s). Regarding the research as a whole: The complete study included roughly 30 monozygotic twin pairs: 19 IBD-discordant Danish pairs and nine German pairs, of which four were IBD-concordant and five were IBD-discordant. Each individual had, on average, about 151 000 unique TCRalpha sequences and 181 000 unique TCRbeta sequences available for analysis. The search for disease-associated traits relied mainly on comparing IBD patients with their genetically identical healthy co-twins within discordant pairs. The paper as a whole reports these results and caveats: No difference in repertoire similarity was observed between concordant and discordant twins, possibly owing to limited statistical power. TCRbeta repertoire diversity, by inverse Simpson index, was decreased in IBD patients compared with their healthy co-twins. The analysis was unable to tell different T cell subtypes apart. Because patients were on differing immunosuppressive treatments, the repertoires may have picked up extra background noise and inter-individual variability. The results gave no support for a single strong signal or clonotype linked to IBD. Fewer clonotypes were shared with other individuals by IBD patients than by healthy twins, most markedly in patients showing signs of disease activity.

A note on this clonotype: What antigen it recognizes has not been identified.

Reading the germline V gene gives CDR1 ENHRY and CDR2 SYGVKD. The CDR3 runs 14 amino acids, cysteine and phenylalanine included. The DNA sequence is not available. Preparation of the library involved 5' RACE. Preparation of each TCR library used around 3.5 ug of total RNA. For each sample, cDNA synthesis with SMARTScribe reverse transcriptase was split into eight separate reactions. Unique molecular identifiers containing a 6-nucleotide sample barcode were introduced through template switching during cDNA synthesis. Amplification of TCRalpha and TCRbeta cDNA involved two nested PCRs of approximately 16 and 9 cycles, and each PCR was followed by bead purification. Before amplification, the cDNA was treated with uracil DNA-glycosylase and purified using the QIAquick PCR purification kit. The second PCR was the step at which Illumina TruSeq-compatible adapters and sample-specific barcodes were added. Library quality and concentration were assessed using TapeStation and Qubit, and approximately 5 ng of each library was pooled. Sequencing of pooled libraries was carried out on an Illumina HiSeq2500 single-index Rapid Run using 2 x 100 bp reads and custom sequencing primers. As for how the authors treated the data: MiGEC version 1.2.6 was used for UMI-based consensus assembly to correct PCR and sequencing errors. V(D)J alignment, clonotype assembly and CDR3 extraction were performed with MiXCR version 2.1.1. Gene usage, clonotype sharing and MAIT/NKT TCR abundance were normalised by analysing the top 1000, 10 000 and 20 000 clonotypes per sample. After downsampling to 27 000 UMIs, diversity was calculated as the inverse Simpson index using the vegan R package. Paired Mann-Whitney U tests were applied to discordant twin pairs, and Benjamini-Hochberg correction was used for multiple testing. TCRdb reprocessed the reads, so every CDR3 protein sequence counts as one entry and DNA is not shown. The authors' filters were not applied to this entry. The sample's records list about 210,000 distinct CDR3 sequences. The ten largest clonotypes hold 1.6% of the sample.

From each donor, an approximately 2.3 ml peripheral blood sample was collected into PAXgene tubes and kept at -80 degrees C. Without any T cell sorting, total RNA was extracted from whole blood using the PAXgene blood miRNA kit on an automated QIAcube. Peripheral blood from monozygotic twin pairs, either concordant or discordant for inflammatory bowel disease, underwent deep TCRalpha and TCRbeta repertoire profiling that used unique molecular barcoding. For every twin pair, smoking habits were documented, and each individual was categorised as a current, former or never smoker. Sequencing input: blood. The TCR originated in a human donor with ulcerative colitis or Crohn's disease, or a healthy co-twin of an affected twin (not recorded which). The chain joins TRBV10-3 to TRBJ2-3. This receptor has the CDR3 CAISDPDFTDTQYF.